A selection of T cell receptor beta chains follows, all from one sample in a study of T cell repertoires in ileal Crohn's disease. Sequencing used immunoSEQ multiplex PCR; TCRdb keeps in-frame clones, though not all of them. The sample lists over 3,000 clones, roughly 85% occurring once. What was sequenced was ileal tissue. All receptors come from an adult with Crohn's disease. Both conserved end residues are part of each CDR3. The D gene is left open where the match is weak. The size field is filled for only some rows; it gives once, few, many or a size class.

abundance,v_gene,d_gene,j_gene,CDR3aa,CDR3nt
-,TRBV19,-,TRBJ1-2,CASSIRPRQQYYGYTF,TGTGCCAGTAGTATCCGGCCCCGACAGCAGTACTATGGCTACACCTTC
-,TRBV21-1,-,TRBJ2-3,CASSKESEGREDTQYF,TGTGCCAGCAGCAAAGAGTCGGAGGGGAGGGAAGATACGCAGTATTTT
-,TRBV28,-,TRBJ2-2,CASSLIQGRTGELFF,TGTGCCAGCAGTTTGATTCAGGGTCGCACCGGGGAGCTGTTTTTT
-,TRBV7-3,-,TRBJ2-1,CASSLTFENNEQFF,TGTGCCAGCAGCTTAACCTTCGAAAACAATGAGCAGTTCTTC
-,TRBV6-1,-,TRBJ1-2,CASSGQRNNYGYTF,TGTGCCAGCAGTGGACAGCGCAATAACTATGGCTACACCTTC
-,TRBV19,TRBD2,TRBJ2-7,CASSWGGRASGNYEQYF,TGTGCCAGTAGTTGGGGAGGTCGGGCTAGCGGTAACTACGAGCAGTACTTC
-,TRBV5-1,-,TRBJ2-3,CASKGGGTDTQYF,TGCGCCAGTAAGGGGGGCGGCACAGATACGCAGTATTTT
-,TRBV5-4,-,TRBJ2-1,CASSLDWNEQFF,TGTGCCAGCAGCTTGGACTGGAATGAGCAGTTCTTC
-,TRBV19,-,TRBJ1-1,CASSMEVNTEAFF,TGTGCCAGTAGTATGGAGGTGAACACTGAAGCTTTCTTT
-,TRBV7-2,-,TRBJ1-2,CASSSYSGNMGGYTF,TGTGCCAGCAGCTCCTATTCCGGGAACATGGGGGGCTACACCTTC
-,TRBV5-1,TRBD2,TRBJ2-3,CASSLAQLAGGRDTQYF,TGCGCCAGCAGCTTAGCACAACTAGCGGGAGGTCGGGATACGCAGTATTTT
few,TRBV4-2,TRBD2,TRBJ2-3,CASSQDREGTDTQYF,TGTGCCAGCAGCCAAGATCGGGAGGGCACAGATACGCAGTATTTT
few,TRBV15,TRBD1,TRBJ1-4,CATSRQGRNEKLFF,TGTGCCACCAGCCGACAGGGTCGGAATGAAAAACTGTTTTTT
-,TRBV5-8,TRBD2,TRBJ2-1,CASSLRGGISYNEQFF,TGTGCCAGCAGCTTACGGGGGGGGATCTCCTACAATGAGCAGTTCTTC
-,TRBV6-6,TRBD2,TRBJ2-7,CASSYRGVYEQYF,TGTGCCAGCAGTTACCGGGGGGTTTACGAGCAGTACTTC
-,TRBV6-5,TRBD1,TRBJ2-7,CASGDRGQYEQYF,TGTGCCAGCGGAGACAGGGGGCAGTACGAGCAGTACTTC
-,TRBV28,-,TRBJ1-2,CASSPNYGYTF,TGTGCCAGCAGTCCTAACTATGGCTACACCTTC
-,TRBV19,-,TRBJ2-6,CASSNPRGQGSSGANVLTF,TGTGCCAGTAGTAACCCCCGAGGACAAGGGAGCTCTGGGGCCAACGTCCTGACTTTC
few,TRBV5-1,TRBD1,TRBJ1-1,CASSSPGQGVFLAFF,TGCGCCAGCAGCTCTCCGGGACAGGGGGTATTCCTGGCTTTCTTT
-,TRBV5-1,-,TRBJ2-2,CASSLSLTGELFF,TGCGCCAGCAGCTTGTCCTTGACCGGGGAGCTGTTTTTT
once,TRBV2,-,TRBJ1-4,CASSEGGGKLFF,TGTGCCAGCAGTGAAGGAGGTGGAAAACTGTTTTTT
-,TRBV5-1,TRBD1,TRBJ2-7,CASSSGTGTYEQYF,TGCGCCAGCAGCTCAGGGACAGGGACCTACGAGCAGTACTTC
-,TRBV27,TRBD2,TRBJ2-7,CASSPESGRAAEQYF,TGTGCCAGCAGTCCCGAAAGCGGGAGGGCTGCCGAGCAGTACTTC
-,TRBV28,-,TRBJ2-3,CASKRDGGVYTQYF,TGTGCCAGCAAAAGGGACGGAGGGGTTTATACGCAGTATTTT
-,TRBV10-3,TRBD2,TRBJ2-1,CAISDQSSGRDNEQFF,TGTGCCATCAGTGACCAGTCTAGCGGGAGGGACAATGAGCAGTTCTTC
-,TRBV28,-,TRBJ1-5,CASSLAGRDDQPQHF,TGTGCCAGCAGCCTCGCGGGCAGGGATGATCAGCCCCAGCATTTT
few,TRBV5-1,TRBD1,TRBJ2-7,CASSLLQGAYEQYF,TGCGCCAGCAGCTTGCTGCAGGGGGCCTACGAGCAGTACTTC
-,TRBV2,-,TRBJ1-2,CASNPTGGYGYTF,TGTGCCAGCAACCCGACAGGCGGGTATGGCTACACCTTC
-,TRBV6-6,-,TRBJ1-1,CASRNRGANTEAFF,TGTGCCAGCAGAAACCGGGGGGCGAACACTGAAGCTTTCTTT
once,TRBV27,TRBD1,TRBJ2-2,CASSYGTGAGELFF,TGTGCCAGCAGTTATGGGACAGGGGCTGGGGAGCTGTTTTTT